The text below deals with one TCR beta chain. Its antigen is currently unknown. The data stem from a study of identifying expanded T cells in peripheral blood. Findings and limits, study-wide: Variance in clone template counts between approximately 2-week samples significantly increased with total template count across all healthy donors.

Measured with immunoSEQ multiplex PCR; TCRdb has only the in-frame clones, and not every one. The sample consists of around 120,000 clones, about 80% of them appearing once. Trimming left V 1 base short and J 0 bases short, with 7 bases between. Germline CDR1 and CDR2: SGDLS and YYNGEE. The CDR3 consists of 14 residues. This chain joins TRBV9 and TRBJ1-2; D uncertain. The clonotype comes from a person aged 18 to 75 in good health. Source material: blood. The CDR3 protein is CASSVYDTNYGYTF. The CDR3 DNA is TGTGCCAGCAGCGTATATGACACTAACTATGGCTACACCTTC.